These T cell receptor beta chains were read from a single sample in a study of regulatory T cells in long-lasting Graves disease. In TCRdb, the multiplex PCR reads were re-called with MiXCR into one record per CDR3 protein. Here the sample spans over 350,000 distinct CDR3 sequences, 20% to 25% being singletons. Specimen: peripheral blood mononuclear cells (PBMCs), collected when the disease was refractory, from a patient treated with antithyroid drugs. The receptors were gathered from a female donor with Graves disease. CDR3s include the opening cysteine and the closing phenylalanine or tryptophan. The D gene is left open where the match is weak. The size of a clone is reported for some rows only, either as once, few or many, or as a class for expanded clones.

clone size: .; D gene: TRBD1; V gene: TRBV15; CDR3 length: 14; J gene: TRBJ2-7; CDR3 protein: CATSRDPTGYEQYF; CDR3 DNA: TGTGCCACCAGCAGAGATCCGACAGGGTACGAGCAGTACTTC
clone size: many; D gene: TRBD1; V gene: TRBV27; CDR3 length: 15; J gene: TRBJ2-7; CDR3 protein: CASRPSPTGGYEQYF; CDR3 DNA: TGTGCCAGCAGACCAAGCCCGACAGGGGGCTACGAGCAGTACTTC
clone size: many; D gene: TRBD2; V gene: TRBV7-2; CDR3 length: 14; J gene: TRBJ2-7; CDR3 protein: CATGLAGGPHEQYF; CDR3 DNA: TGTGCCACCGGACTAGCGGGAGGGCCCCACGAGCAGTACTTC
clone size: .; D gene: TRBD1; V gene: TRBV20-1; CDR3 length: 13; J gene: TRBJ1-1; CDR3 protein: CSASRTGGTEAFF; CDR3 DNA: TGCAGTGCTAGCCGGACAGGGGGTACTGAAGCTTTCTTT
clone size: .; D gene: TRBD2; V gene: TRBV7-2; CDR3 length: 18; J gene: TRBJ2-5; CDR3 protein: CASSLGLAGGSGAETQYF; CDR3 DNA: TGTGCCAGCAGCTTAGGACTAGCGGGAGGTTCAGGGGCAGAGACCCAGTACTTC
clone size: few; D gene: TRBD2; V gene: TRBV20-1; CDR3 length: 15; J gene: TRBJ2-7; CDR3 protein: CSAKPGLAAPREQYF; CDR3 DNA: TGCAGTGCTAAACCCGGACTAGCGGCCCCTCGTGAGCAGTACTTC
clone size: few; D gene: .; V gene: TRBV29-1; CDR3 length: 13; J gene: TRBJ1-2; CDR3 protein: CSVEEQGNYGYTF; CDR3 DNA: TGCAGCGTTGAAGAACAGGGAAACTATGGCTACACCTTC
clone size: many; D gene: TRBD1; V gene: TRBV29-1; CDR3 length: 13; J gene: TRBJ1-1; CDR3 protein: CSAPFGQGGGAFF; CDR3 DNA: TGCAGCGCTCCTTTCGGACAGGGCGGCGGAGCTTTCTTT
clone size: .; D gene: .; V gene: TRBV6-1; CDR3 length: 15; J gene: TRBJ2-3; CDR3 protein: CASRLSGSPADTQYF; CDR3 DNA: TGTGCCAGCAGATTGAGCGGGTCACCGGCAGATACGCAGTATTTT
clone size: many; D gene: .; V gene: TRBV11-3; CDR3 length: 12; J gene: TRBJ1-1; CDR3 protein: CASSYGRGGAFF; CDR3 DNA: TGTGCCAGCAGTTACGGTCGTGGCGGAGCTTTCTTT
clone size: .; D gene: TRBD1; V gene: TRBV27; CDR3 length: 16; J gene: TRBJ1-1; CDR3 protein: CASSYPPTGTNTEAFF; CDR3 DNA: TGTGCCAGCAGCTACCCCCCGACAGGGACGAACACTGAAGCTTTCTTT
clone size: .; D gene: TRBD1; V gene: TRBV30; CDR3 length: 15; J gene: TRBJ1-1; CDR3 protein: CAWGRAGTANTEAFF; CDR3 DNA: TGTGCCTGGGGGAGAGCCGGGACAGCGAACACTGAAGCTTTCTTT
clone size: few; D gene: .; V gene: TRBV20-1; CDR3 length: 12; J gene: TRBJ1-4; CDR3 protein: CSARDLREKLFF; CDR3 DNA: TGCAGTGCTAGAGATTTGAGGGAAAAACTGTTTTTT
clone size: few; D gene: TRBD1; V gene: TRBV29-1; CDR3 length: 12; J gene: TRBJ1-1; CDR3 protein: CSVETGGRQAFF; CDR3 DNA: TGCAGCGTTGAAACAGGGGGGCGTCAAGCTTTCTTT
clone size: .; D gene: .; V gene: TRBV5-1; CDR3 length: 13; J gene: TRBJ1-2; CDR3 protein: CASSLREGYGYTF; CDR3 DNA: TGCGCCAGCAGCTTGCGAGAAGGCTATGGCTACACCTTC
clone size: many; D gene: TRBD2; V gene: TRBV2; CDR3 length: 15; J gene: TRBJ2-3; CDR3 protein: CASSAQRGRSDTQYF; CDR3 DNA: TGTGCCAGCAGTGCTCAGCGGGGGAGGTCAGATACGCAGTATTTT
clone size: .; D gene: TRBD1; V gene: TRBV13; CDR3 length: 18; J gene: TRBJ1-5; CDR3 protein: CASSLRQGSGVRNQPQHF; CDR3 DNA: TGTGCCAGCAGCTTAAGACAGGGGTCCGGGGTTCGGAATCAGCCCCAGCATTTT
clone size: many; D gene: .; V gene: TRBV7-9; CDR3 length: 17; J gene: TRBJ2-2; CDR3 protein: CASSSTGFSGVTGELFF; CDR3 DNA: TGTGCCAGCAGCTCGACAGGGTTTTCGGGGGTCACCGGGGAGCTGTTTTTT
clone size: .; D gene: .; V gene: TRBV27; CDR3 length: 14; J gene: TRBJ1-4; CDR3 protein: CASSSHPTNEKLFF; CDR3 DNA: TGTGCCAGCAGTTCACACCCAACTAATGAAAAACTGTTTTTT
clone size: many; D gene: .; V gene: TRBV30; CDR3 length: 14; J gene: TRBJ1-2; CDR3 protein: CACTSIGPYYGYTF; CDR3 DNA: TGTGCCTGTACATCTATCGGGCCATACTATGGCTACACCTTC
clone size: .; D gene: .; V gene: TRBV5-8; CDR3 length: 14; J gene: TRBJ1-1; CDR3 protein: CASSFPSMNTEAFF; CDR3 DNA: TGTGCCAGCAGCTTTCCTTCCATGAACACTGAAGCTTTCTTT
clone size: few; D gene: TRBD1; V gene: TRBV12-3/TRBV12-4; CDR3 length: 13; J gene: TRBJ1-1; CDR3 protein: CASSPIQGARAFF; CDR3 DNA: TGTGCCAGCAGCCCTATACAGGGGGCGAGAGCTTTCTTT
clone size: many; D gene: TRBD1; V gene: TRBV6-1; CDR3 length: 15; J gene: TRBJ1-5; CDR3 protein: CASSPGQGGIQPQHF; CDR3 DNA: TGTGCCAGCAGTCCTGGACAGGGCGGTATCCAGCCCCAGCATTTT
clone size: many; D gene: .; V gene: TRBV7-2; CDR3 length: 16; J gene: TRBJ2-6; CDR3 protein: CASSKTASSGANVLTF; CDR3 DNA: TGTGCCAGCAGCAAGACAGCTAGCTCTGGGGCCAACGTCCTGACTTTC
clone size: .; D gene: TRBD2; V gene: TRBV4-2; CDR3 length: 16; J gene: TRBJ2-7; CDR3 protein: CASSQGAGTTIYEQYF; CDR3 DNA: TGTGCCAGCAGCCAAGGAGCGGGAACGACCATCTACGAGCAGTACTTC
clone size: .; D gene: .; V gene: TRBV6-9; CDR3 length: 15; J gene: TRBJ1-4; CDR3 protein: CASSYAPLTNEKLFF; CDR3 DNA: TGTGCCAGCAGTTACGCCCCTCTCACTAATGAAAAACTGTTTTTT
clone size: .; D gene: .; V gene: TRBV7-2; CDR3 length: 14; J gene: TRBJ2-2; CDR3 protein: CASSSSLYTGELFF; CDR3 DNA: TGTGCCAGCAGTTCATCGCTCTACACCGGGGAGCTGTTTTTT
clone size: .; D gene: .; V gene: TRBV11-2; CDR3 length: 13; J gene: TRBJ2-3; CDR3 protein: CASSSRVRDTQYF; CDR3 DNA: TGTGCCAGCAGCTCCCGCGTCAGAGATACGCAGTATTTT
clone size: many; D gene: .; V gene: TRBV12-3/TRBV12-4; CDR3 length: 13; J gene: TRBJ1-6; CDR3 protein: CASGAGPVSPLHF; CDR3 DNA: TGTGCCAGCGGGGCAGGGCCGGTCTCACCCCTCCACTTT
clone size: many; D gene: .; V gene: TRBV12-3/TRBV12-4; CDR3 length: 14; J gene: TRBJ1-5; CDR3 protein: CASKKSDSNQPQHF; CDR3 DNA: TGTGCCAGCAAAAAAAGCGATAGCAATCAGCCCCAGCATTTT
clone size: few; D gene: .; V gene: TRBV7-2; CDR3 length: 12; J gene: TRBJ2-2; CDR3 protein: CASAEFSGELFF; CDR3 DNA: TGTGCCTCAGCAGAGTTCTCCGGGGAGCTGTTTTTT
clone size: few; D gene: .; V gene: TRBV15; CDR3 length: 16; J gene: TRBJ1-5; CDR3 protein: CATSRDPWQGGQPQHF; CDR3 DNA: TGTGCCACCAGCAGAGATCCTTGGCAGGGTGGTCAGCCCCAGCATTTT
clone size: many; D gene: .; V gene: TRBV20-1; CDR3 length: 14; J gene: TRBJ2-7; CDR3 protein: CSASSGSGPYEQYF; CDR3 DNA: TGCAGTGCTAGTTCCGGGAGTGGTCCCTACGAGCAGTACTTC
clone size: .; D gene: .; V gene: TRBV6-2/TRBV6-3; CDR3 length: 15; J gene: TRBJ2-7; CDR3 protein: CASSYSLAPDYEQYF; CDR3 DNA: TGTGCCAGCAGTTATAGTCTCGCACCCGACTACGAGCAGTACTTC
clone size: many; D gene: .; V gene: TRBV6-1; CDR3 length: 14; J gene: TRBJ1-1; CDR3 protein: CASSPQGVWTEAFF; CDR3 DNA: TGTGCCAGCAGTCCCCAGGGAGTGTGGACTGAAGCTTTCTTT
clone size: many; D gene: .; V gene: TRBV28; CDR3 length: 15; J gene: TRBJ2-5; CDR3 protein: CASSAHPVVQETQYF; CDR3 DNA: TGTGCCAGCAGTGCTCATCCTGTGGTACAAGAGACCCAGTACTTC
clone size: many; D gene: .; V gene: TRBV28; CDR3 length: 15; J gene: TRBJ1-3; CDR3 protein: CASSSHTGAGNTIYF; CDR3 DNA: TGTGCCAGCAGTTCACACACAGGAGCTGGAAACACCATATATTTT
clone size: .; D gene: TRBD1; V gene: TRBV6-5; CDR3 length: 16; J gene: TRBJ2-7; CDR3 protein: CASSSPGQGGGYEQYF; CDR3 DNA: TGTGCCAGCAGTTCGCCGGGACAGGGTGGAGGGTACGAGCAGTACTTC
clone size: .; D gene: TRBD2; V gene: TRBV10-3; CDR3 length: 14; J gene: TRBJ2-1; CDR3 protein: CAIRTSGSYNEQFF; CDR3 DNA: TGTGCCATACGGACTAGCGGGTCGTACAATGAGCAGTTCTTC
clone size: .; D gene: TRBD1; V gene: TRBV27; CDR3 length: 15; J gene: TRBJ1-2; CDR3 protein: CASRTGGQGARGYTF; CDR3 DNA: TGTGCCAGCAGAACCGGGGGACAGGGGGCGAGGGGCTACACCTTC